This TCR beta chain comes out of a study of cytomegalovirus exposure and HLA in healthy donors. The primer mix had 60 Vbeta and 13 Jbeta primers. Profiled with immunoSEQ multiplex PCR; TCRdb holds only in-frame clones, not every one. There are some 170,000 clones in the sample; 77% occur only once, and 1.6% lies in the top ten. The CDR3 is 12 amino acids. Trimming left V 3 bases short and J 6 bases short, with 9 bases between. From germline, CDR1 is SGHDN and CDR2 FVKESK. This clone came up once. The rearrangement links TRBV14 to TRBJ2-7, with D uncertain. Sequenced sample: PBMCs. The clonotype comes from a woman aged 30 to 39 in good health and CMV-seronegative. CDR3: CASSHTYIEQYF. In nucleotides, the CDR3 is TGTGCCAGCAGCCACACATATATCGAGCAGTACTTC.